This section outlines one T cell receptor beta chain sequence together with its context. A few counts support this clone. Its target antigen remains unknown. Per-base quality was not reported, and no clone a single base away is much larger than it. This sample was taken from a study of OX40 agonist ivuxolimab in advanced cancers. With respect to the entire study: Ivuxolimab was a fully human IgG2 agonistic monoclonal antibody targeting the costimulatory receptor OX40 (CD134). Intravenous ivuxolimab was administered to patients every 2 weeks at six dose levels: 0.01, 0.1, 0.3, 1.5, 3 and 10 mg/kg. Of the approximately 50 dose-escalation patients, hepatocellular carcinoma was present in 19, melanoma in some 15, renal cell carcinoma in 9 and head and neck cancer in 9. A male proportion of approximately 83% and a mean age of roughly 55 years, ranging from 23 to 79, were recorded for the dose-escalation cohort. Patients were allowed to have had prior anti-PD-1, anti-PD-L1 or anti-CTLA-4 therapy, and around two fifths of the dose-escalation patients had been treated with checkpoint inhibitors. Partial responses occurred in three dose-escalation patients: two with cutaneous melanoma and one with hepatocellular carcinoma. The purpose of peripheral TCRbeta sequencing was to test whether ivuxolimab changed TCR sequence diversity and led to clonal T-cell expansion. The paper reports the monotherapy dose-escalation portion (N of about 47 patients) of the phase I ivuxolimab trial.

The study at large found these results: After ivuxolimab, more expanded clones were found on average in CD8+ T cells than in CD4+ T cells. Low levels of normalized T-cell clonal expansion were also seen in some patients who did not respond. The antigen specificity of the peripheral T cells that underwent clonal expansion was not determined. Clonal expansion of both CD4+ and CD8+ blood T cells was observed from baseline to week 6 at doses 0.1 to 3.0 mg/kg. In partial responders in the 0.1-3.0 mg/kg groups, normalized peripheral clonal expansion was found to be among the lowest, especially among CD8+ T cells.

Patients with a history of autoimmune disease or receiving systemic immunosuppression were excluded from the trial. Peripheral blood for TCR sequencing was collected from all dose cohorts at baseline, on cycle 4 day 1, and on cycle 7 day 1. The samples were drawn from a first-in-human, open-label, multicenter phase I dose-escalation trial of ivuxolimab. Adults with locally advanced or metastatic melanoma, renal cell, hepatocellular, or head and neck squamous cell carcinoma were enrolled in the trial. Before TCR sequencing, CD4+ T cells and CD8+ T cells were sorted from peripheral blood as separate populations. Via the germline V gene, CDR1 is SGDLS and CDR2 YYNGEE. Between the V and J ends, shortened by 3 bases and 4 bases respectively, the junction contains 20 bases. Taken from cysteine to phenylalanine, the CDR3 has 17 residues. Here the CDR3 DNA is all that survives: 51 bases in frame from base 1.

Genomic DNA was extracted from sorted cells for sequencing of the TCRbeta CDR3 region. TCRbeta CDR3 regions were sequenced using the immunoSEQ Assay. TCRdb retrieved this table from immuneACCESS and kept in-frame rearrangements only. Not all clones are present; in checked studies, unresolved V genes account for under half, and no reason is known for the remainder. The sample records approximately 86,000 clones, around 83% of which are singletons. The ten largest clones capture around 6.3% of the sample. Here the chain combines TRBV9 and TRBJ2-1, and possibly TRBD2, on 6 matching bases. Sample: CD4+ or CD8+ T cells sorted from blood, taken in a trial of the OX40 agonist ivuxolimab. The origin of this receptor is an adult with an advanced solid tumor such as melanoma, head and neck, liver or kidney cancer. The CDR3 protein sequence reads: CASSAGGDRKSYNEQFF. The DNA reads as follows: TGTGCCAGCAGCGCGGGCGGGGATAGGAAATCTTACAATGAGCAGTTCTTC.